The clone carrying this TCR beta chain occurred many times. No antigen is known for it. The sample originates from a study of regulatory T cells in long-lasting Graves disease. General study points: Thyroid tissue was not studied; only peripheral blood was.

According to the study, TCR beta libraries were built with iRepertoire HTBI primers and CDR3-region Arm-PCR. Source study methods: From all samples, identification returned some 15 TRBJ and around 62 TRBV segments. TCRdb reprocessed the multiplex PCR reads with MiXCR, giving one entry per CDR3 protein. These V and J calls are TCRdb output, not the study's own analysis. The sample lists around 420,000 distinct CDR3 sequences, roughly 16% seen once, with 20% to 25% in the top ten. The CDR3 runs to 17 residues. V shed 6 bases and J shed 0 bases, with 18 bases lying between them. CDR1 and CDR2 (germline): MDHEN, SYDVKM. Time point noted: newly diagnosed GD, antithyroid drugs for less than 3 months. RNA extracted from PBMCs served as the sequencing template.

This sequence joins TRBV28 and TRBJ1-5; D possibly corresponds to TRBD1 (5 bases). The input for sequencing was peripheral blood mononuclear cells (PBMCs), taken at new diagnosis, from a patient treated with antithyroid drugs. This clonotype was obtained from a female donor with Graves disease. The CDR3 DNA reads TGTGCCAGCAGAGACATGACAGAGACTTATAGCAATCAGCCCCAGCATTTT. Its translation is CASRDMTETYSNQPQHF.